The 6 T cell receptor beta chains below come from one sample, sequenced in a study of OX40 agonist ivuxolimab in advanced cancers. The repertoire was sequenced with immunoSEQ multiplex PCR; TCRdb's copy has only in-frame clones and lacks some. This sample carries roughly 73,000 clones, around 88% of them seen once, and the ten largest clones take approximately 2.3%. The sample was CD4+ or CD8+ T cells sorted from blood, taken in a trial of the OX40 agonist ivuxolimab. Every receptor here comes from an adult with an advanced solid tumor such as melanoma, head and neck, liver or kidney cancer.

V gene TRBV7-9 combines with J gene TRBJ2-7, with D perhaps TRBD2 (6 bases). Per germline, CDR1 SEHNR and CDR2 FQNEAQ (reference sequence). The CDR3 runs 15 residues. V lost 5 bases and J lost 3, with 17 bases in between. CDR3 region: CASSLGGGLGYEQYF. The CDR3 DNA is TGTGCCAGCAGCCTAGGCGGAGGGCTTGGCTACGAGCAGTACTTC.

This chain joins TRBV5-5 and TRBJ1-4; D gene uncertain. V lost 1 base and J 0 bases, leaving 4 bases between the germline ends. The CDR3 totals 14 residues. Germline loops: CDR1 SGHKS, CDR2 YYEKEE (reference sequence). The chain's CDR3 is CASSLTATNEKLFF. The CDR3 DNA follows: TGTGCCAGCAGCTTGACAGCAACTAATGAAAAACTGTTTTTT.

The chain is built from TRBV7-9 and TRBJ1-4; 12 bases agree with TRBD1. The CDR3 consists of 16 residues. Germline V gene sequence: CDR1 SEHNR, CDR2 FQNEAQ (reference sequence). The J segment lost 6 bases and the V segment lost 3 bases, leaving 5 bases of the junction unmatched. The CDR3 spells CASSFYGTGGDEKLFF. The CDR3 DNA reads as TGTGCCAGCAGCTTCTATGGGACAGGGGGCGATGAAAAACTGTTTTTT. Based on the CDR3 plus reference TRBV7-9 and TRBJ1-4, the full variable domain is DTGVSQNPRHKITKRGQNVTFRCDPISEHNRLYWYRQTLGQGPEFLTYFQNEAQLEKSRLLSDRFSAERPKGSFSTLEIQRTEQGDSAMYLCASSFYGTGGDEKLFFGSGTQLSVL.

The chain employs TRBV2 and TRBJ1-4; TRBD1 matches 7 bases. The CDR3 loop spans 14 amino acids. With V trimmed by 4 bases and J by 4 bases, 3 bases remained unmatched. The germline V gene encodes CDR1 SNHLY and CDR2 FYNNEI. CDR3 in amino acids: CASSGGQLNEKLFF. CDR3 in DNA: TGTGCCAGCAGTGGGGGACAGCTTAATGAAAAACTGTTTTTT.

This rearrangement joins TRBV7-3 to TRBJ2-2, with 7 positions matching TRBD2. V gave up 5 bases and J gave up 7 bases; unmatched junction bases: 16. There are 17 residues in the CDR3. Germline values: CDR1 SGHTA, CDR2 FQGTGA. The CDR3 DNA reads TGTGCCAGCAGCCCAGTTAGCGGGCGAGCCGGGGGCGGGGAGCTGTTTTTT. This sequence encodes CASSPVSGRAGGGELFF.

The genes are TRBV6-5 and TRBJ1-4, with unresolved D. In germline, CDR1 is MNHEY, CDR2 SVGAGI. The CDR3 is made up of 15 amino acids. Trimming cost V 6 bases and J 3 bases, with 14 bases left between them. The CDR3 DNA reads as TGTGCCAGCAGACCCACCGGGCCCTCTAATGAAAAACTGTTTTTT. Amino acid sequence: CASRPTGPSNEKLFF.